The 18 T cell receptor beta chains in this list originate from one sample, sequenced in a study of cytotoxic CD8 clonotypes in ibrutinib-treated CLL. The assay was immunoSEQ multiplex PCR, and TCRdb's table has in-frame clones only and misses some. The sample consists of about 140,000 clones, over 75% of them appearing once. The source material was PBMCs, sampled after 36 months of ibrutinib treatment. All receptors derive from a human donor with chronic lymphocytic leukemia.

The gene calls are TRBV6-1 and TRBJ1-1, with D maybe TRBD1 (6 bases). The CDR3 length is 12 residues. Trimming removed 5 bases at V and 11 bases at J, with 15 bases between. CDR1 is MNHNS and CDR2 is SASEGT in the germline V gene. The CDR3 nucleotides are TGTGCCAGCAGTCCCGGGGGTCAGGGGGCTTTCTTT. It translates to CASSPGGQGAFF.

The J gene is TRBJ2-5, the V gene TRBV6-5; 7 positions agree with TRBD1. Trimming removed 0 bases from V and 5 bases from J; junction bases left unmatched: 6. This CDR3 region has 15 residues. CDR1 is MNHEY and CDR2 is SVGAGI in the germline V gene. The CDR3 nucleotides read TGTGCCAGCAGTTACTCGTACAGGGGCAGGGAGACCCAGTACTTC. It is translated as CASSYSYRGRETQYF.

This chain joins TRBV5-6 and TRBJ1-1; tentative D call: TRBD1 (6 bases). Trimming pared 4 bases from V and 6 bases from J, leaving 19 bases between. Germline V lookup: CDR1 SGHDT, CDR2 YYEEEE. The CDR3 spans 15 residues. CDR3 nucleotides: TGTGCCAGCAGCCGAGGGGGGCGGGATAATGCTGAAGCTTTCTTT. Its protein is CASSRGGRDNAEAFF.

The CDR3 protein is CASSLAMALNTEAFF. The CDR3, as DNA: TGCGCCAGCAGCTTGGCGATGGCCCTGAACACTGAAGCTTTCTTT. The rearrangement uses TRBV5-1 and TRBJ1-1, with D hard to call. Per the germline V gene, CDR1 is SGHRS and CDR2 is YFSETQ. Trimming took off 0 bases at V and 0 bases at J, with 9 bases between the two ends. This CDR3 is 15 amino acids long.

The chain is built from TRBV30 and TRBJ1-4; D is unresolved. Germline V CDR1 and CDR2: GTSNPN, SVGIG (reference sequence). The CDR3 is made up of 13 amino acids. The V end was cut by 4 bases, the J end by 3 bases, with 9 bases between. The CDR3 nucleotides read TGTGCCTGGACTAGCTGGTCTAATGAAAAACTGTTTTTT. Protein sequence: CAWTSWSNEKLFF.

This sequence joins TRBV9 and TRBJ1-1; D ambiguous. Germline CDR1 and CDR2: SGDLS and YYNGEE. The CDR3 has 15 amino acids. With 4 bases removed from V and 6 bases from J, the gap between germline ends came to 19 bases. The CDR3 DNA reads TGTGCCAGCAGCCCCCAAGTCTTGGCAATCTCTGAAGCTTTCTTT. This sequence encodes CASSPQVLAISEAFF.

The CDR3 DNA sequence: TGTGCCAGCAGCCTTGGGGAGCAGTACTTC. The encoded protein is CASSLGEQYF. This rearrangement joins TRBV2 to TRBJ2-7; D not resolved. This CDR3 spans 10 amino acids. Germline CDR1 reads SNHLY; CDR2 reads FYNNEI. The germline V and J ends were trimmed by 6 bases and 7 bases, with 7 bases remaining between them.

CDR3 sequence reads: CARSLRSNSVPAFF. The CDR3 DNA sequence: TGTGCCAGAAGCTTGAGGAGTAACAGCGTTCCAGCTTTCTTT. J is TRBJ1-1 and V is TRBV5-3; D not resolved. TRBV5-3 is reported as an ORF; its role is uncertain. With 1 base removed from V and 10 bases from J, the gap between germline ends came to 17 bases. This CDR3 is built from 14 residues.

The chain links TRBV14 to TRBJ1-1; D gene uncertain. CDR1 and CDR2 from the germline V gene are SGHDN and FVKESK. V dropped 6 bases and J dropped 0 bases, with 8 bases sitting between them. The CDR3 covers 13 residues. This CDR3 is CASSAAVNTEAFF. The CDR3 nucleotides read TGTGCCAGCAGTGCCGCGGTGAACACTGAAGCTTTCTTT.

The chain couples TRBV5-6 to TRBJ1-4; no definite D call. V was trimmed by 3 bases and J by 0 bases, leaving 9 bases between them. The CDR3 loop spans 15 amino acids. Germline CDR1 reads SGHDT; CDR2 reads YYEEEE. CDR3 protein: CASSWGIATNEKLFF. The CDR3 coding sequence is TGTGCCAGCAGCTGGGGAATTGCAACTAATGAAAAACTGTTTTTT.

The gene calls are TRBV29-1 and TRBJ1-2; weak D call: TRBD1 (6 bases). Trimming shortened V by 7 bases and J by 3 bases, and 12 bases separated the two germline ends. The germline CDR1 and CDR2 sequences are SQVTM and ANQGSEA. This CDR3 comprises 12 residues. In DNA, the CDR3 is TGCAGCGCCAACCAGGGGCACTATGGCTACACCTTC. The encoded protein is CSANQGHYGYTF.

The V and J genes are TRBV7-9 and TRBJ2-5, with D maybe TRBD1 (6 bases). Germline lookup yields CDR1 SEHNR and CDR2 FQNEAQ (reference sequence). V was clipped by 5 bases and J by 3 bases, with 10 bases between them. This CDR3 has 13 amino acids. The CDR3 sequence: CASSPGHEETQYF. The CDR3 region has the DNA TGTGCCAGCAGCCCGGGACATGAAGAGACCCAGTACTTC.

The chain couples TRBV2 to TRBJ1-2, with TRBD1 as a possible D gene (5 bases). Germline-derived CDR1 and CDR2 are SNHLY and FYNNEI. This CDR3 is built from 14 residues. V dropped 4 bases and J dropped 8 bases, with 17 bases sitting between them. The CDR3 bases are TGTGCCAGCAGTGGACCAGGGCTCTGGGAGGGCTACACCTTC. Translated, it gives CASSGPGLWEGYTF.

The chain has TRBV30 and TRBJ1-5; 7 positions match TRBD1. The J segment lost 5 bases and the V segment lost 1 base, leaving 2 bases of the junction unmatched. Germline V gene sequence: CDR1 GTSNPN, CDR2 SVGIG (reference sequence). The CDR3 contains 13 residues. The CDR3 nucleotides are TGTGCCTGGAGTGCAGGGGGGCATCAGCCCCAGCATTTT. Encoded protein: CAWSAGGHQPQHF.

This chain connects TRBV6-5 to TRBJ1-2; TRBD1 might be the D (5 bases). The CDR3 is 15 amino acids. V shed 2 bases and J shed 4 bases, with 14 bases lying between them. From germline, CDR1 is MNHEY and CDR2 SVGAGI. The CDR3 is CASSYPTQGTYGYTF. In nucleotides, the CDR3 is TGTGCCAGCAGTTACCCGACCCAGGGAACCTATGGCTACACCTTC.

The rearrangement uses TRBV19 and TRBJ2-3; no reliable D call. The CDR3 totals 11 residues. Germline V gene sequence: CDR1 LNHDA, CDR2 SQIVND (reference sequence). Trimming cost V 3 bases and J 4 bases, with 2 bases left between them. In DNA, the CDR3 is TGTGCCAGTAGTATTTCAGATACGCAGTATTTT. This codes for CASSISDTQYF.

This clone was seen a few times. This chain connects TRBV5-1 to TRBJ1-5; 11 bases align to TRBD1. The ends lost 3 bases at V and 5 bases at J; junction bases unmatched: 4. The CDR3 sequence is 15 residues long. The germline V gene encodes CDR1 SGHRS and CDR2 YFSETQ. The CDR3 reads CASSSGTGGYQPQHF. CDR3 DNA sequence: TGCGCCAGCAGCTCCGGGACAGGGGGTTATCAGCCCCAGCATTTT.

This clone was found a few times. The rearrangement uses TRBV5-1 and TRBJ1-3, with D unresolved. Trimming pared 0 bases from V and 2 bases from J, leaving 9 bases between. The CDR3 has 15 amino acids. The germline V gene has CDR1 SGHRS and CDR2 YFSETQ. CDR3 sequence (DNA): TGCGCCAGCAGCTTGGCTTCAGGAACTGGAAACACCATATATTTT. It translates to CASSLASGTGNTIYF.